This T cell receptor beta chain was recorded in a study of T-cell memory formation after mild COVID-19. Germline CDR1 reads MNHEY; CDR2 reads SVGAGI. Trimming removed 5 bases from V and 5 bases from J; junction bases left unmatched: 4. CDR3 length equals 13 residues. This clonotype was observed a few times. The target antigen is unknown. TCRdb called the 5' RACE reads again in MiXCR, with one record for every CDR3 protein. The sample has approximately 300,000 distinct CDR3 sequences, just under 20% seen once. Study outcomes and limitations: Pre-infection memory showed some responding clones, and this suggested that cross-reactive memory joined.

V usage is TRBV6-5 and J usage is TRBJ2-7; 9 bases are shared with TRBD1. Sequenced sample: PBMCs or a T cell subset sorted from them (not recorded which). The clonotype comes from a man aged 18 to 29 who had mild COVID-19 (a few samples of this study predate the infection). Cell type and time point are not known. The CDR3 region has the DNA TGTGCCAGCAGTCGGGACAGGGCAAACGAGCAGTACTTC. Translating it yields CASSRDRANEQYF.